One sample yielded the 15 T cell receptor beta chains listed below, sequenced in a study of cytomegalovirus exposure and HLA in healthy donors. Primers: 60 Vbeta forward and 13 Jbeta reverse. Sequencing used immunoSEQ multiplex PCR; TCRdb keeps in-frame clones, though not all of them. The sample shows more than 90,000 clones, 78% of them seen only once. Sequenced: PBMCs. The receptor set was obtained from a woman in her forties in good health and CMV-seronegative.

The chain has TRBV25-1 and TRBJ2-2; D is possibly TRBD1 (6 bases). Trimming left V 5 bases short and J 1 base short, with 14 bases between. The CDR3 length is 16 residues. CDR1 is MGHDK and CDR2 is SYGVNS in the germline V gene. CDR3 sequence reads: CASSQGLAWNTGELFF. DNA for the CDR3: TGTGCCAGCAGTCAGGGGCTAGCCTGGAACACCGGGGAGCTGTTTTTT.

The rearrangement joins TRBV9 to TRBJ1-6; D is unresolved. CDR3 length equals 14 residues. The germline V gene has CDR1 SGDLS and CDR2 YYNGEE. The V end was cut by 0 bases, the J end by 4 bases, with 5 bases between. CDR3 sequence reads: CASSVGAYNSPLHF. The CDR3 DNA reads as TGTGCCAGCAGCGTAGGGGCATATAATTCACCCCTCCACTTT.

This chain links TRBV7-9 with TRBJ1-2; 9 nucleotides agree with TRBD1. The germline V gene has CDR1 SEHNR and CDR2 FQNEAQ (reference sequence). Trimming removed 6 bases from V and 6 bases from J; junction bases left unmatched: 11. CDR3 length: 15 residues. The CDR3 spells CASSRTTTGGDGYTF. CDR3 coding DNA: TGTGCCAGCAGTAGAACGACCACAGGGGGCGATGGCTACACCTTC.

This clone was counted once. V and J are TRBV7-6 and TRBJ2-1, with 9 bases identical to TRBD2. The CDR3 covers 15 residues. Germline V lookup: CDR1 SGHVS, CDR2 FNYEAQ. Trimming cost V 3 bases and J 6 bases; bases outside gene matches: 6. This CDR3 reads CASSFSGSWSNEQFF. The CDR3 coding sequence is TGTGCCAGCAGCTTTAGCGGGAGCTGGAGCAATGAGCAGTTCTTC. The whole variable domain, filled in from reference TRBV7-6 and TRBJ2-1, reads GAGVSQSPRYKVTKRGQDVALRCDPISGHVSLYWYRQALGQGPEFLTYFNYEAQQDKSGLPNDRFSAERPEGSISTLTIQRTEQRDSAMYRCASSFSGSWSNEQFFGPGTRLTVL.

V and J are TRBV7-9 and TRBJ2-3, with D possibly TRBD1 on 6 matching bases. V was pared by 5 bases and J by 1 base, with 16 bases between. CDR3 length: 16 amino acids. Germline V gene data show CDR1 as SEHNR and CDR2 as FQNEAQ (reference sequence). The CDR3 DNA reads TGTGCCAGCAGCCTGGGGGCTCATGGCGGCACAGATACGCAGTATTTT. Its translation is CASSLGAHGGTDTQYF.

This clone was counted only a few times. The chain recombines TRBV2 with TRBJ1-2; tentatively, D is TRBD1 (6 bases). The CDR3 totals 14 residues. Germline lookup yields CDR1 SNHLY and CDR2 FYNNEI. The V gene lost 3 bases and the J gene lost 4 bases, with 12 bases spanning the gap. The CDR3 DNA sequence: TGTGCCAGCAGTGAGGTACAGGGAATCTATGGCTACACCTTC. Amino acids: CASSEVQGIYGYTF.

This clone appeared a single time. The V gene is TRBV7-3, the J gene TRBJ2-3; D is perhaps TRBD1 (5 bases). The CDR3 is 14 residues long. V was clipped by 2 bases and J by 2 bases, with 8 bases between them. Per the germline V gene, CDR1 is SGHTA and CDR2 is FQGTGA. CDR3 loop: CASSLDRPTDTQYF. The CDR3 bases are TGTGCCAGCAGCTTAGACAGACCCACAGATACGCAGTATTTT.

This clone was counted between two and nine times. The chain recombines TRBV5-6 with TRBJ2-7, with 9 positions matching TRBD1. Germline values: CDR1 SGHDT, CDR2 YYEEEE. Trimming cost V 4 bases and J 2 bases; bases outside gene matches: 4. The CDR3 has 14 amino acids. CDR3 in amino acids: CASSAGTGPYEQYF. CDR3 bases: TGTGCCAGCAGCGCCGGGACAGGGCCCTACGAGCAGTACTTC.

The genes are TRBV9 and TRBJ2-5; D may be TRBD1 (5 bases). In germline, CDR1 is SGDLS, CDR2 YYNGEE. The CDR3 totals 15 residues. V lost 0 bases, J lost 1 base, and 10 bases lay in between. The CDR3 region is CASSVEGRIQETQYF. Here the CDR3 DNA reads TGTGCCAGCAGCGTAGAGGGGCGGATCCAAGAGACCCAGTACTTC.

This chain joins TRBV6-5 and TRBJ2-2; 10 nucleotides agree with TRBD1. This CDR3 is 15 amino acids long. The V segment lost 6 bases and the J segment 5 bases; nucleotides outside the gene matches: 6. Per germline, CDR1 MNHEY and CDR2 SVGAGI. CDR3 in DNA: TGTGCCAGCAGGGGGGACAGGGGAGATACCGGGGAGCTGTTTTTT. Protein product: CASRGDRGDTGELFF.

The table lists this clone with a count of one. V gene TRBV25-1 combines with J gene TRBJ1-5, with D perhaps matching TRBD1 (5 bases). With 4 bases removed from V and 11 bases from J, the gap between germline ends came to 15 bases. The CDR3 is 13 amino acids. Germline V lookup: CDR1 MGHDK, CDR2 SYGVNS. The CDR3 loop reads CASSVGAGGAQHF. CDR3 coding DNA: TGTGCCAGCAGTGTAGGGGCGGGGGGGGCCCAGCATTTT.

The chain is built from TRBV27 and TRBJ2-7; tentative D call: TRBD2 (6 bases). The V gene lost 5 bases and the J gene lost 0 bases, with 14 bases spanning the gap. Germline assignment: CDR1 MNHEY and CDR2 SMNVEV (reference sequence). The CDR3 covers 15 residues. CDR3 coding DNA: TGTGCCAGCAGTGCCCGGGACTTTAGCTCCTACGAGCAGTACTTC. Translating it yields CASSARDFSSYEQYF.

The chain uses TRBV29-1 and TRBJ1-2; D gene ambiguous. V was trimmed by 1 base and J by 8 bases, leaving 8 bases between them. The CDR3 has 11 amino acids. Germline CDR1 reads SQVTM; CDR2 reads ANQGSEA. The CDR3 loop reads CSVEARPGYTF. CDR3 DNA sequence: TGCAGCGTTGAAGCGCGGCCGGGCTACACCTTC.

The chain has TRBV5-1 and TRBJ2-3, with D perhaps matching TRBD2 (5 bases). Deletions cut 4 bases from V and 4 bases from J, with 10 bases between. The CDR3 covers 13 residues. Germline lookup yields CDR1 SGHRS and CDR2 YFSETQ. Written as DNA, the CDR3 is TGCGCCAGCAGCCCAGTCGGGGCAGATACGCAGTATTTT. This codes for CASSPVGADTQYF. The variable domain in full, completed from reference TRBV5-1 and TRBJ2-3, reads KAGVTQTPRYLIKTRGQQVTLSCSPISGHRSVSWYQQTPGQGLQFLFEYFSETQRNKGNFPGRFSGRQFSNSRSEMNVSTLELGDSALYLCASSPVGADTQYFGPGTRLTVL.

The chain carries TRBV6-1 and TRBJ2-7; weak D call: TRBD1 (5 bases). V was clipped by 10 bases and J by 8 bases, with 15 bases between them. The V gene's germline CDR1 is MNHNS and CDR2 SASEGT. The CDR3 extends over 11 amino acids. The CDR3 reads CATRMGQQQYF. The CDR3 region has the DNA TGTGCCACTCGGATGGGGCAACAGCAGTACTTC.